Reported below is one T cell receptor beta chain. What it recognizes is unknown. Stated treatment: randomized to nivolumab then ipilimumab (arm A) or the reverse (arm B). These data are taken from a study of sequential checkpoint blockade in melanoma. Across the study: 91 pretreatment tumor DNA samples were TCRβ immunosequenced. Roughly 20 patients had tumor biopsies before treatment and at week 13.

Germline V gene data show CDR1 as LNHDA and CDR2 as SQIVND (reference sequence). V was clipped by 5 bases and J by 4 bases, with 17 bases between them. CDR3 size: 15 residues. Assay used: immunoSEQ multiplex PCR; TCRdb lists only in-frame clones, some missing. The table lists some 40,000 clones, approximately 30% of them singletons. General study results and limits: T-cell fraction and clonality followed PD-L1 and CD8+ counts, not mutational load.

The sample consisted of tumor tissue (inferred from file names), taken from a patient given nivolumab and ipilimumab in sequence. The receptor was derived from a human donor with melanoma. The chain has TRBV19 and TRBJ1-1; no clear D gene. This CDR3 is CASSQYGPESTEAFF. The DNA for the CDR3 is TGTGCCAGTAGTCAATACGGACCTGAGAGCACTGAAGCTTTCTTT.